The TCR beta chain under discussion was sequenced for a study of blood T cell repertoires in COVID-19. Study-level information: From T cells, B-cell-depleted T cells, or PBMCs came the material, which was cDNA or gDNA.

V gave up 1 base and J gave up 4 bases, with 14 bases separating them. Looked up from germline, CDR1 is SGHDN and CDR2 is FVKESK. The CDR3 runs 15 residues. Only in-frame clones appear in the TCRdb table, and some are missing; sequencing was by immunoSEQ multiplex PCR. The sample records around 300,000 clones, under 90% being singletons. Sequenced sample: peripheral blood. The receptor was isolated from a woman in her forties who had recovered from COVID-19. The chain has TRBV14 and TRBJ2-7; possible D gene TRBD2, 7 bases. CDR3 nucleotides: TGTGCCAGCAGCCAAGTCCACGGGGGGCCGTACGAGCAGTACTTC. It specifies CASSQVHGGPYEQYF.